These T cell receptor beta chains were read from a single sample in a study of T cell responses to AZD1222 COVID-19 vaccine. Measured with immunoSEQ multiplex PCR; TCRdb has only the in-frame clones, and not every one. The data show fewer than 85,000 clones, about nine tenths seen once. Here the sequenced sample was peripheral blood, taken 28 days after the second AZD1222 dose. Receptors were obtained from an adult who received the AZD1222 COVID-19 vaccine. Each CDR3 is given with its conserved first and last residue.

v_gene,CDR3aa
TRBV2,CASTEAPSNQPQHF
TRBV6-6,CASSPGTGRTDTQYF
TRBV27,CASSPQGSPNQPQHF
TRBV27,CASKRTSGGNPYF
TRBV5-1,CASSSGLLSYNEQFF
TRBV5-1,CASSSWYLPNYEQYF
TRBV7-8,CASSVDWGANSPLHF
TRBV5-4,CASSQDRSTNEKLFF
TRBV28,CAGTANTGELFF
TRBV5-1,CASSLEGQGSNQPQHF
TRBV19,CASRRVGMNTEAFF
TRBV6-2/TRBV6-3,CASSYPRGRGGRANYGYTF
TRBV10-3,CAIMKVDPNGEQYF
TRBV7-2,CASSLTRGYNEQFF
TRBV2,CASSEHRGGETQYF
TRBV5-1,CASSSTSRETQYF
TRBV20-1,CSASLAEKLFF
TRBV27,CASSLSSGGWVTEAFF
TRBV7-2,CASSLVVREPDTQYF
TRBV7-8,CASSFGRVQGFNSPLHF
TRBV29-1,CSVRTSRSSPLHF
TRBV14,CASSQVPGHGMNGYTF
TRBV24-1,CATSEAGTDFVDTQYF
TRBV7-2,CASRVPFIAGGPNEQFF
TRBV27,CASSAQGSGELFF
TRBV12-3/TRBV12-4,CASSRDTEAFF
TRBV10-3,CAISERASSSYNSPLHF
TRBV7-8,CASSSLGYSSGNTIYF
TRBV30,CACPGQGLSYGYTF
TRBV12-3/TRBV12-4,CASSLRVSEQYF
TRBV2,CASSLPWRTDTQYF
TRBV5-1,CASSLAAGRAEAFF